One and the same sample provided the 22 T cell receptor beta chains below, sequenced in a study of CD8+CD57+ T cells in acquired aplastic anemia. Flow cytometry had shown expanded CD8+CD57+ cells in the patients chosen for sequencing. Researchers used genomic DNA as the template to profile TCR beta VDJ and CDR3. TCRdb reprocessed the reads via MiXCR and lists one record per CDR3 protein. The sample carries just over 450,000 distinct CDR3 sequences, around 30% recorded once. Specimen: sorted CD4+, CD8+, or CD8+CD57+ T cells (not recorded which) from PBMCs. The source of these receptors is a human donor with aplastic anemia.

Many counts were recorded for this clonotype. The gene calls are TRBV19 and TRBJ1-2; TRBD1 aligns across 7 bases. The CDR3 consists of 14 residues. The germline gives CDR1 LNHDA, CDR2 SQIVND (reference sequence). J gave up 7 bases and V 5 bases, and 10 bases lay outside the gene matches. The CDR3 region is CASSDGQAGSGYTF. The CDR3 DNA sequence: TGTGCCAGTAGTGATGGACAGGCCGGCAGTGGCTACACCTTC.

Ten or more counts support this clonotype. J is TRBJ1-5 and V is TRBV7-8; tentative D call: TRBD1 (5 bases). The CDR3 runs 15 residues. Trimming left V 5 bases short and J 4 bases short, with 15 bases between. CDR1 is SGHVS and CDR2 is FQNEAQ in the germline V gene. CDR3 sequence reads: CASSPGTGRNQPQHF. In DNA form, the CDR3 reads TGTGCCAGCAGCCCCGGGACGGGACGAAATCAGCCCCAGCATTTT. Using reference TRBV7-8 and TRBJ1-5 for the parts outside the CDR3, the full variable domain is GAGVSQSPRYKVAKRGQDVALRCDPISGHVSLFWYQQALGQGPEFLTYFQNEAQLDKSGLPSDRFFAERPEGSVSTLKIQRTQQEDSAVYLCASSPGTGRNQPQHFGDGTRLSIL.

The gene calls are TRBV24-1 and TRBJ1-2, with D uncertain. Trimming cost V 12 bases and J 6 bases, with 16 bases left between them. Germline-derived CDR1 and CDR2 are KGHDR and SFDVKD. This CDR3 region has 12 residues. CDR3 bases: TGTGCCCCCACTAGAGGGAGGAATGGCTACACCTTC. This codes for CAPTRGRNGYTF.

This clonotype was counted between two and nine times. The chain links TRBV5-5 to TRBJ2-3; TRBD2 agrees at 7 bases. The CDR3 contains 14 residues. Losses at the gene ends were 5 bases for V and 4 bases for J; bases not matched to a gene: 7. Germline assignment: CDR1 SGHKS and CDR2 YYEKEE (reference sequence). Written as DNA, the CDR3 is TGTGCCAGCAGAAGCGGGAATGTCGCAGATACGCAGTATTTT. This sequence encodes CASRSGNVADTQYF.

The chain is built from TRBV20-1 and TRBJ2-7; TRBD1 might be the D (6 bases). V dropped 3 bases and J dropped 3 bases, with 15 bases sitting between them. This CDR3 spans 14 amino acids. CDR1 and CDR2 (germline): DFQATT, SNEGSKA (reference sequence). CDR3 sequence reads: CSASRTEQNYEQYF. As DNA, the CDR3 is TGCAGTGCTAGCCGGACAGAGCAAAACTACGAGCAGTACTTC.

The rearrangement uses TRBV2 and TRBJ2-7, with D perhaps matching TRBD2 (6 bases). Germline CDR1 reads SNHLY; CDR2 reads FYNNEI. V was trimmed by 4 bases and J by 6 bases, leaving 22 bases between them. This CDR3 is built from 16 residues. The chain's CDR3 is CASSGLGSAGNCEQYF. The CDR3 region has the DNA TGTGCCAGCAGTGGATTGGGTTCAGCGGGTAACTGCGAGCAGTACTTC.

This clonotype was seen many times. The chain combines TRBV9 with TRBJ1-5; D is possibly TRBD1 (5 bases). Trimming took off 2 bases at V and 6 bases at J, with 12 bases between the two ends. Germline CDR1 SGDLS, CDR2 YYNGEE. The CDR3 totals 14 residues. As DNA, the CDR3 is TGTGCCAGCAGCGTGGCAGGGACGGGTCAGCCCCAGCATTTT. This codes for CASSVAGTGQPQHF. The full variable domain, its missing parts supplied by reference TRBV9 and TRBJ1-5, is DSGVTQTPKHLITATGQRVTLRCSPRSGDLSVYWYQQSLDQGLQFLIQYYNGEERAKGNILERFSAQQFPDLHSELNLSSLELGDSALYFCASSVAGTGQPQHFGDGTRLSIL.

There are many counts of this clonotype. CDR3 bases: TGTGCCAGCAGTTTTCTGCCCACAGGGACGGTGCCCCTCCACTTT. It yields the protein CASSFLPTGTVPLHF. The rearrangement joins TRBV12-3 or TRBV12-4 to TRBJ1-6; D is possibly TRBD1 (6 bases). V gave up 3 bases and J gave up 13 bases, with 19 bases separating them. This CDR3 has 15 amino acids.

The J gene is TRBJ2-7, the V gene TRBV15; perhaps TRBD1 as D (5 bases). Germline-derived CDR1 and CDR2 are LNHNV and YYDKDF (reference sequence). This CDR3 spans 16 amino acids. V lost 5 bases and J 3 bases, leaving 20 bases between the germline ends. CDR3 in DNA: TGTGCCACCAGCGACACCAGGGATTTTAAAATCTACGAGCAGTACTTC. This encodes CATSDTRDFKIYEQYF. Drawing the rest from reference TRBV15 and TRBJ2-7, the complete variable domain is DAMVIQNPRYQVTQFGKPVTLSCSQTLNHNVMYWYQQKSSQAPKLLFHYYDKDFNNEADTPDNFQSRRPNTSFCFLDIRSPGLGDTAMYLCATSDTRDFKIYEQYFGPGTRLTVT.

V gene TRBV19 combines with J gene TRBJ2-7; 9 bases map to TRBD2. Per the germline V gene, CDR1 is LNHDA and CDR2 is SQIVND (reference sequence). The CDR3 has 17 residues. After removal of 8 bases from V and 1 base from J, the junction contained 15 bases not matched to a gene. CDR3: CASGGGGLAGLSYEQYF. In DNA form, the CDR3 reads TGTGCCAGTGGAGGAGGCGGGCTAGCGGGACTTTCCTACGAGCAGTACTTC.

Worth noting for this clonotype: A much larger clonotype is one base distant, so this may be a read error. The chain employs TRBV10-3 and TRBJ1-4; maybe TRBD1 (5 bases). CDR3 size: 15 residues. In germline, CDR1 is ENHRY, CDR2 SYGVKD. The CDR3 loop is CAIGERQSFNEKLFF. The CDR3, as DNA: TGTGCCATCGGTGAACGACAGTCTTTTAATGAAAAACTGTTTTTT.

The chain carries TRBV10-3 and TRBJ1-1; 9 bases fit TRBD1. The CDR3 loop spans 15 amino acids. Looked up from germline, CDR1 is ENHRY and CDR2 is SYGVKD. Trimming cost V 10 bases and J 5 bases; bases outside gene matches: 14. The CDR3 region is CASTTPRQGGTEAFF. In nucleotides, the CDR3 is TGTGCCAGCACTACACCTCGACAGGGGGGGACTGAAGCTTTCTTT.

This clonotype has at least ten counts. The rearrangement links TRBV5-6 to TRBJ1-6, with D perhaps TRBD1 (6 bases). This CDR3 has 15 residues. Germline V gene sequence: CDR1 SGHDT, CDR2 YYEEEE. V was clipped by 0 bases and J by 7 bases, with 11 bases between them. CDR3 nucleotide sequence: TGTGCCAGCAGCTTGGGGGACACTTCCAATTCACCCCTCCACTTT. Residues: CASSLGDTSNSPLHF.

This clonotype turned up a few times. A much larger clone lies a single base off, so this may be a read error. The chain recombines TRBV2 with TRBJ2-7; TRBD2 matches 7 bases. This CDR3 is built from 14 residues. V lost 4 bases, J lost 6 bases, and 9 bases stayed unmatched. CDR1 is SNHLY, CDR2 FYNNEI, per germline. The DNA for the CDR3 is TGTGCCAGCAGTGGACTAGTGGGAGGGGTCGAGCAGTACTTC. Protein product: CASSGLVGGVEQYF.

This clonotype was observed a few times. The chain joins TRBV6-1 to TRBJ1-2; D not resolved. CDR1 and CDR2 from the germline V gene are MNHNS and SASEGT. This CDR3 is 14 amino acids long. V was shortened by 2 bases and J by 4 bases, with 11 bases between the two germline ends. The CDR3 sequence is CASSEYTGAYGYTF. As DNA, the CDR3 is TGTGCCAGCAGTGAATATACGGGAGCCTATGGCTACACCTTC.

In regard to this clonotype: In this CDR3 the conserved last residue, phenylalanine or tryptophan, is missing, so a read error is likely. The V gene is TRBV4-1, the J gene TRBJ2-7; D perhaps matches TRBD1 (5 bases). Germline CDR1 reads MGHRA; CDR2 reads YSYEKL. The CDR3 length is 15 residues. Between the trimmed V and J ends, which lost 0 bases and 4 bases, there was a span of 13 bases. CDR3 bases: TGCGCCAGCAGCCAAGAGCAAGGGGAATTTTACGAGCAGTACCTC. Translated, it gives CASSQEQGEFYEQYL.

The chain has TRBV25-1 and TRBJ1-2; D perhaps matches TRBD1 (5 bases). The length of the CDR3 is 14 residues. The V end lost 6 bases, the J end lost 5 bases, and 16 bases lay between the germline ends. Looked up from germline, CDR1 is MGHDK and CDR2 is SYGVNS. CDR3: CASSRTEGHYGYTF. In DNA form, the CDR3 reads TGTGCCAGCAGCCGGACGGAGGGGCATTATGGCTACACCTTC.

As for this clonotype: This may be a read error, as it is one base from a much larger clone. This likely comes from a read error, as the CDR3 has no conserved phenylalanine or tryptophan at its end. The chain recombines TRBV20-1 with TRBJ1-2; the D gene is possibly TRBD1 (5 bases). Germline V CDR1 and CDR2: DFQATT, SNEGSKA (reference sequence). V was clipped by 1 base and J by 0 bases, with 15 bases between them. The CDR3 extends over 16 amino acids. CDR3 coding DNA: TGCAGTGCTAGAGCTACAGAGAGGGGCACTAACTATGGCTACACCCTC. Its protein is CSARATERGTNYGYTL.

In this sample, this clonotype turned up a few times. The genes are TRBV20-1 and TRBJ1-1; no clear D. Trimming took 3 bases from V and 5 from J, leaving 13 bases between them. The CDR3 consists of 13 residues. Germline CDR1 reads DFQATT; CDR2 reads SNEGSKA (reference sequence). CDR3 bases: TGCAGTGCTAGTCCGGGAGGGTTTACTGAAGCTTTCTTT. Its protein is CSASPGGFTEAFF.

The V and J genes are TRBV5-6 and TRBJ1-6; D perhaps matches TRBD1 (5 bases). V lost 0 bases and J lost 13, with 17 bases in between. The germline V gene has CDR1 SGHDT and CDR2 YYEEEE. The CDR3 has 15 residues. CDR3 in amino acids: CASSLGFQGLRPLHF. In DNA form, the CDR3 reads TGTGCCAGCAGCTTGGGGTTCCAGGGTTTAAGGCCCCTCCACTTT.

The gene calls are TRBV7-8 and TRBJ2-7; D might be TRBD1 or TRBD2, each matching 6 bases. Trimming took off 5 bases at V and 7 bases at J, with 18 bases between the two ends. CDR1 is SGHVS, CDR2 FQNEAQ, per germline. This CDR3 comprises 14 residues. The CDR3 region has the DNA TGTGCCAGCAGCCGATCTAGGGGGGCCAAAGAGCAGTACTTC. It is translated as CASSRSRGAKEQYF.

As to this clonotype: Given a much more abundant clone one base away, this may be a read error. V and J are TRBV19 and TRBJ2-3; a weak D match, TRBD1 (6 bases). From germline, CDR1 is LNHDA and CDR2 SQIVND (reference sequence). There are 14 residues in the CDR3. The CDR3 DNA is TGTGCCGGTAGTACCAACAGGGACACAGATACGCAGTATTTT. Protein: CAGSTNRDTDTQYF.